The 7 T cell receptor beta chains in this list originate from one sample, sequenced in a study of T cell changes during pregnancy in multiple sclerosis (dated by TCRdb to between 2018 and 2021). The library was built by means of the immunoSEQ multiplex PCR assay. TCRdb stores this immuneACCESS table with in-frame sequences only. Part of the clones is absent; in the studies checked, under half of the shortfall reflects unresolved V genes, and no reason is known for the rest. This sample lists around 54,000 clones; around 90% were detected once. Around 0.6% of the sample goes to the ten largest clones. The sequences come from CD4+ T cells from peripheral blood mononuclear cells, collected after pregnancy. The origin of the receptors is a female donor in good health, enrolled as a control in a pregnancy study.

The chain carries TRBV5-1 and TRBJ2-2; the match to TRBD2 covers 7 bases. Germline V gives CDR1 SGHRS, CDR2 YFSETQ. CDR3 length: 16 residues. After removal of 3 bases from V and 4 bases from J, the junction contained 9 bases not matched to a gene. Here the CDR3 reads CASSSTSVVTTGELFF. In DNA form, the CDR3 reads TGCGCCAGCAGCTCCACTAGCGTCGTCACCACCGGGGAGCTGTTTTTT.

The chain employs TRBV18 and TRBJ2-2; D remains ambiguous. Germline values: CDR1 KGHSH, CDR2 LQKENI. The CDR3 extends over 14 amino acids. V lost 3 bases and J 4 bases, leaving 9 bases between the germline ends. CDR3 coding DNA: TGTGCCAGCTCACCCCAGACAAGCACCGGGGAGCTGTTTTTT. Encoded protein: CASSPQTSTGELFF. Based on the CDR3 plus reference TRBV18 and TRBJ2-2, the full variable domain is NAGVMQNPRHLVRRRGQEARLRCSPMKGHSHVYWYRQLPEEGLKFMVYLQKENIIDESGMPKERFSAEFPKEGPSILRIQQVVRGDSAAYFCASSPQTSTGELFFGEGSRLTVL.

The rearrangement links TRBV4-1 to TRBJ1-1; D is uncertain. The germline gives CDR1 MGHRA, CDR2 YSYEKL. Between the trimmed V and J ends, which lost 1 base and 8 bases, there was a span of 5 bases. The CDR3 length is 11 residues. Here the CDR3 reads CASSQGEEAFF. For the CDR3, the DNA is TGCGCCAGCAGCCAAGGGGAGGAAGCTTTCTTT.

This rearrangement joins TRBV5-1 to TRBJ1-1; 7 nucleotides line up with TRBD1. CDR3 size: 14 residues. Per germline, CDR1 SGHRS and CDR2 YFSETQ. V lost 4 bases and J lost 3; bases outside the gene matches: 6. CDR3 in DNA: TGCGCCAGCAGCCTACCAACAGGGGACACTGAAGCTTTCTTT. Protein sequence: CASSLPTGDTEAFF.

V and J are TRBV7-9 and TRBJ2-7; D is perhaps TRBD2 (6 bases). This CDR3 comprises 12 residues. Looked up from germline, CDR1 is SEHNR and CDR2 is FQNEAQ (reference sequence). V was pared by 5 bases and J by 12 bases, with 17 bases between. The CDR3 here is CASSPETSRTYF. The CDR3 region has the DNA TGTGCCAGCAGCCCCGAGACTAGTAGGACGTACTTC. The variable domain in full, completed from reference TRBV7-9 and TRBJ2-7, reads DTGVSQNPRHKITKRGQNVTFRCDPISEHNRLYWYRQTLGQGPEFLTYFQNEAQLEKSRLLSDRFSAERPKGSFSTLEIQRTEQGDSAMYLCASSPETSRTYFGPGTRLTVT.

V gene TRBV18 combines with J gene TRBJ1-4; 7 bases match TRBD1. The CDR3 contains 14 residues. V lost 3 bases and J lost 6; bases outside the gene matches: 4. Germline CDR1 and CDR2: KGHSH and LQKENI. This chain's CDR3 is CASSPTGLYEKLFF. Written as DNA, the CDR3 is TGTGCCAGCTCACCGACAGGGTTATATGAAAAACTGTTTTTT.

The V and J genes are TRBV29-1 and TRBJ2-1; TRBD2 agrees at 8 bases. The CDR3 has 13 amino acids. Unmatched junction bases numbered 3, after V lost 4 bases and J lost 4 bases. Germline values: CDR1 SQVTM, CDR2 ANQGSEA. CDR3 DNA: TGCAGCGTTGGTCGGGGGGGGTACAATGAGCAGTTCTTC. Translating it yields CSVGRGGYNEQFF.